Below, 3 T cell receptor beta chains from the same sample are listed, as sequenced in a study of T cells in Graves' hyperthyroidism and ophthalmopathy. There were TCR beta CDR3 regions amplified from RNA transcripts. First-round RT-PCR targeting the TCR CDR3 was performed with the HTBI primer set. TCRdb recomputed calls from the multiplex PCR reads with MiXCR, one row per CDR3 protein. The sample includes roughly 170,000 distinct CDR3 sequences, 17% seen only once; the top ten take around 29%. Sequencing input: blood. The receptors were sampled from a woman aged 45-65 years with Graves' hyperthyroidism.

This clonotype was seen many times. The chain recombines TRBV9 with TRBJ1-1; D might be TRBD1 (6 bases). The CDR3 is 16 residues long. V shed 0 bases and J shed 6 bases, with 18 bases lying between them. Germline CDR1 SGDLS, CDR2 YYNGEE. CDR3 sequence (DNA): TGTGCCAGCAGCGTAGACCCCCTAACAGGGCTCCCTGAAGCTTTCTTT. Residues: CASSVDPLTGLPEAFF.

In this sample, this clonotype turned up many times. CDR3 loop: CASSLSASVEQFF. Written as DNA, the CDR3 is TGTGCCAGCTCTCTGTCGGCAAGCGTTGAGCAGTTCTTC. This chain connects TRBV3-1 to TRBJ2-1; D remains unclear. Germline V lookup: CDR1 LGHDT, CDR2 YNNKEL (reference sequence). V was trimmed by 8 bases and J by 9 bases, leaving 17 bases between them. This CDR3 has 13 amino acids.

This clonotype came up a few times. CDR3: CASSVPPDTQYF. CDR3 sequence (DNA): TGTGCCAGCAGCGTACCCCCGGATACGCAGTATTTT. The V gene is TRBV9, the J gene TRBJ2-3, with D unclear. V lost 1 base, J lost 6 bases, and 6 bases lay in between. CDR3 length: 12 amino acids. CDR1 and CDR2 (germline): SGDLS, YYNGEE.